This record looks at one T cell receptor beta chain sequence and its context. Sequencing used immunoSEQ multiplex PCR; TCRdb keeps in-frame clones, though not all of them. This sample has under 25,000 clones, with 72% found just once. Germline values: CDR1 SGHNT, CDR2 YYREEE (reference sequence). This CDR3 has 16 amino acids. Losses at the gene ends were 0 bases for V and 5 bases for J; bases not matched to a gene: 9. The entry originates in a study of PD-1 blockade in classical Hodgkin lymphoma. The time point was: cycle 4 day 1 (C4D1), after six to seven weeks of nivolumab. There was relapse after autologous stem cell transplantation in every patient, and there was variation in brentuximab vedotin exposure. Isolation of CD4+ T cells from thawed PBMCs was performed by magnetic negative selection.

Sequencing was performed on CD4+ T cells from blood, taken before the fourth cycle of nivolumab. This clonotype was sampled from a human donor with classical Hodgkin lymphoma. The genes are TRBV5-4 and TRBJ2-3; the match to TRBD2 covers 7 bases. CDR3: CASSLGGVAGLDTQYF. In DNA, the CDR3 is TGTGCCAGCAGCTTGGGCGGGGTAGCGGGCTTAGATACGCAGTATTTT.